These T cell receptor beta chains were read from a single sample in a study of cytomegalovirus exposure and HLA in healthy donors. Repertoires were generated with immunoSEQ multiplex PCR, while TCRdb's copy carries only in-frame clones and drops some. Seen here are 150,000 to 200,000 clones, approximately 82% observed once, and the top ten hold under 8%. Sequenced material: PBMCs. The receptors shown here come from a man aged 50 to 59 in good health and CMV-seropositive. Both conserved end residues are part of each CDR3. Each record gives: CDR3 protein, CDR3 DNA, J gene, D gene, clone size, V gene. The D gene is left open where the match is weak. Only some rows state a clone size, as once, few, many or a class for expanded clones.

cdr3_aa: CSVRTDINYGYTF
cdr3_nt: TGCAGCGTTAGGACAGACATTAACTATGGCTACACCTTC
j_call: TRBJ1-2
d_call: .
clone_size: .
v_call: TRBV29-1

cdr3_aa: CASSLDWGQAEAFF
cdr3_nt: TGCGCCAGCAGCTTGGATTGGGGGCAGGCTGAAGCTTTCTTT
j_call: TRBJ1-1
d_call: .
clone_size: .
v_call: TRBV5-1

cdr3_aa: CASSLPGLNTEAFF
cdr3_nt: TGTGCCAGCAGCTTGCCAGGTTTGAACACTGAAGCTTTCTTT
j_call: TRBJ1-1
d_call: .
clone_size: .
v_call: TRBV5-4

cdr3_aa: CASSLDPNRGREQFF
cdr3_nt: TGCGCCAGCAGCTTGGACCCTAACAGGGGGCGTGAGCAGTTCTTC
j_call: TRBJ2-1
d_call: TRBD1
clone_size: few
v_call: TRBV5-1

cdr3_aa: CASSWTSGSYEQYF
cdr3_nt: TGTGCCAGCAGCTGGACTAGCGGGTCCTACGAGCAGTACTTC
j_call: TRBJ2-7
d_call: TRBD2
clone_size: .
v_call: TRBV5-6

cdr3_aa: CASRMDRGTGELFF
cdr3_nt: TGTGCCAGTAGGATGGATCGAGGGACCGGGGAGCTGTTTTTT
j_call: TRBJ2-2
d_call: .
clone_size: .
v_call: TRBV19

cdr3_aa: CASSLDGRGGLNTEAFF
cdr3_nt: TGCGCCAGCAGCTTGGACGGCCGTGGGGGGTTGAACACTGAAGCTTTCTTT
j_call: TRBJ1-1
d_call: .
clone_size: few
v_call: TRBV5-1

cdr3_aa: CASTVTGVANYGYTF
cdr3_nt: TGTGCCAGCACTGTTACAGGGGTAGCTAACTATGGCTACACCTTC
j_call: TRBJ1-2
d_call: TRBD1
clone_size: .
v_call: TRBV6-1

cdr3_aa: CASSGSGETNEKLFF
cdr3_nt: TGTGCCAGCAGCGGTTCCGGGGAGACTAATGAAAAACTGTTTTTT
j_call: TRBJ1-4
d_call: .
clone_size: .
v_call: TRBV6-5

cdr3_aa: CASSYGIRPASSYEQYF
cdr3_nt: TGCGCCAGCAGCTACGGGATCCGGCCGGCCAGCTCCTACGAGCAGTACTTC
j_call: TRBJ2-7
d_call: .
clone_size: .
v_call: TRBV5-1

cdr3_aa: CASSPGLPLGQYF
cdr3_nt: TGTGCCAGCAGCCCGGGACTTCCCCTGGGGCAGTACTTC
j_call: TRBJ2-7
d_call: .
clone_size: .
v_call: TRBV11-2

cdr3_aa: CASSWDISTEAFF
cdr3_nt: TGCGCCAGCAGCTGGGACATAAGCACTGAAGCTTTCTTT
j_call: TRBJ1-1
d_call: .
clone_size: .
v_call: TRBV5-1

cdr3_aa: CASSLGAGEETQYF
cdr3_nt: TGCGCCAGCAGCTTGGGGGCAGGGGAGGAGACCCAGTACTTC
j_call: TRBJ2-5
d_call: .
clone_size: .
v_call: TRBV5-1

cdr3_aa: CASSPTLSLVNTEAFF
cdr3_nt: TGTGCCAGCTCACCAACTCTCAGCCTAGTGAACACTGAAGCTTTCTTT
j_call: TRBJ1-1
d_call: .
clone_size: .
v_call: TRBV18

cdr3_aa: CASSLAELAGGRSYNEQFF
cdr3_nt: TGTGCCAGCAGCTTAGCAGAACTAGCGGGAGGACGGTCCTACAATGAGCAGTTCTTC
j_call: TRBJ2-1
d_call: TRBD2
clone_size: .
v_call: TRBV7-9

cdr3_aa: CATKPRPSGQETQYF
cdr3_nt: TGTGCCACCAAACCTCGGCCTAGCGGCCAAGAGACCCAGTACTTC
j_call: TRBJ2-5
d_call: TRBD2
clone_size: .
v_call: TRBV15

cdr3_aa: CASSILAGGKDEQFF
cdr3_nt: TGTGCCAGCAGCATACTAGCGGGAGGTAAAGATGAGCAGTTCTTC
j_call: TRBJ2-1
d_call: .
clone_size: .
v_call: TRBV21-1

cdr3_aa: CASGPWTTGGGTEAFF
cdr3_nt: TGTGCCAGTGGACCCTGGACCACGGGGGGGGGCACTGAAGCTTTCTTT
j_call: TRBJ1-1
d_call: .
clone_size: .
v_call: TRBV19

cdr3_aa: CASRATSGGPSYEQYF
cdr3_nt: TGTGCCAGCAGAGCCACTAGCGGGGGGCCCTCCTACGAGCAGTACTTC
j_call: TRBJ2-7
d_call: TRBD2
clone_size: .
v_call: TRBV2

cdr3_aa: CASSQKRENTEAFF
cdr3_nt: TGCGCCAGCAGCCAAAAGCGGGAGAACACTGAAGCTTTCTTT
j_call: TRBJ1-1
d_call: .
clone_size: few
v_call: TRBV4-1

cdr3_aa: CASSLGAGEAFF
cdr3_nt: TGCGCCAGCAGCTTGGGGGCAGGGGAAGCTTTCTTT
j_call: TRBJ1-1
d_call: .
clone_size: .
v_call: TRBV5-1

cdr3_aa: CASSEKFRSRGSEYNEQFF
cdr3_nt: TGTGCCAGCAGCGAAAAATTCCGGAGCAGGGGGTCGGAGTACAATGAGCAGTTCTTC
j_call: TRBJ2-1
d_call: TRBD1
clone_size: .
v_call: TRBV2

cdr3_aa: CASSPPGADTQYF
cdr3_nt: TGTGCCAGCAGTCCACCGGGTGCAGATACGCAGTATTTT
j_call: TRBJ2-3
d_call: .
clone_size: once
v_call: TRBV6-5

cdr3_aa: CASSELYMNTEAFF
cdr3_nt: TGTGCCAGCAGTGAACTGTATATGAACACTGAAGCTTTCTTT
j_call: TRBJ1-1
d_call: .
clone_size: .
v_call: TRBV2

cdr3_aa: CASSIDRRGSSGANVLTF
cdr3_nt: TGTGCCAGTAGTATAGATAGACGGGGTAGCTCTGGGGCCAACGTCCTGACTTTC
j_call: TRBJ2-6
d_call: .
clone_size: .
v_call: TRBV19

cdr3_aa: CASSIQGATNQPQHF
cdr3_nt: TGTGCCAGTAGTATTCAGGGGGCCACTAATCAGCCCCAGCATTTT
j_call: TRBJ1-5
d_call: TRBD1
clone_size: .
v_call: TRBV19

cdr3_aa: CASSLGQLNSTNEKLFF
cdr3_nt: TGTGCCAGCAGCTTGGGACAGCTAAACTCAACTAATGAAAAACTGTTTTTT
j_call: TRBJ1-4
d_call: TRBD1
clone_size: .
v_call: TRBV11-3

cdr3_aa: CASSPGGDNEQFF
cdr3_nt: TGTGCCAGCAGCCCCGGCGGAGACAATGAGCAGTTCTTC
j_call: TRBJ2-1
d_call: .
clone_size: .
v_call: TRBV7-2

cdr3_aa: CASSLMTASDEQFF
cdr3_nt: TGTGCTAGCAGCTTAATGACAGCAAGCGATGAGCAGTTCTTC
j_call: TRBJ2-1
d_call: .
clone_size: few
v_call: TRBV7-7

cdr3_aa: CASSLANRVGEKLFF
cdr3_nt: TGTGCCAGCAGCTTGGCTAACAGGGTCGGGGAAAAACTGTTTTTT
j_call: TRBJ1-4
d_call: .
clone_size: .
v_call: TRBV5-4

cdr3_aa: CASSLVPGGPTEAFF
cdr3_nt: TGTGCCAGCAGCTTAGTTCCAGGGGGCCCCACTGAAGCTTTCTTT
j_call: TRBJ1-1
d_call: TRBD1
clone_size: .
v_call: TRBV7-2

cdr3_aa: CASSHPNTGELFF
cdr3_nt: TGTGCCAGCAGCCACCCTAACACCGGGGAGCTGTTTTTT
j_call: TRBJ2-2
d_call: .
clone_size: few
v_call: TRBV14

cdr3_aa: CASSRDRAGGELFF
cdr3_nt: TGCGCCAGCAGCCGGGACAGGGCGGGCGGGGAGCTGTTTTTT
j_call: TRBJ2-2
d_call: TRBD1
clone_size: .
v_call: TRBV5-1

cdr3_aa: CASSTRPSGFNTGELFF
cdr3_nt: TGTGCCAGCAGCACGCGTCCCAGCGGGTTTAACACCGGGGAGCTGTTTTTT
j_call: TRBJ2-2
d_call: .
clone_size: .
v_call: TRBV7-8

cdr3_aa: CAWSATGDQPQHF
cdr3_nt: TGTGCCTGGAGCGCGACAGGGGATCAGCCCCAGCATTTT
j_call: TRBJ1-5
d_call: TRBD1
clone_size: .
v_call: TRBV30

cdr3_aa: CASSQDTTSAYNEQFF
cdr3_nt: TGTGCCAGCAGCCAAGATACGACTAGCGCGTACAATGAGCAGTTCTTC
j_call: TRBJ2-1
d_call: TRBD2
clone_size: .
v_call: TRBV4-2

cdr3_aa: CASSVQNTEAFF
cdr3_nt: TGTGCCAGCAGCGTTCAGAACACTGAAGCTTTCTTT
j_call: TRBJ1-1
d_call: .
clone_size: .
v_call: TRBV9

cdr3_aa: CASSPNDRTYEQYF
cdr3_nt: TGTGCCAGCAGCCCAAATGACAGGACCTACGAGCAGTACTTC
j_call: TRBJ2-7
d_call: .
clone_size: .
v_call: TRBV5-4

cdr3_aa: CASSSEGQGVQETQYF
cdr3_nt: TGCGCCAGCAGCTCGGAGGGACAGGGGGTCCAAGAGACCCAGTACTTC
j_call: TRBJ2-5
d_call: TRBD1
clone_size: .
v_call: TRBV5-1

cdr3_aa: CASSSGQGNSGANVLTF
cdr3_nt: TGTGCCAGCAGCTCAGGACAGGGGAATTCTGGGGCCAACGTCCTGACTTTC
j_call: TRBJ2-6
d_call: TRBD1
clone_size: .
v_call: TRBV7-9

cdr3_aa: CASSVVAGGTYNEQFF
cdr3_nt: TGTGCCAGCAGCGTAGTAGCGGGGGGGACCTACAATGAGCAGTTCTTC
j_call: TRBJ2-1
d_call: TRBD2
clone_size: .
v_call: TRBV9

cdr3_aa: CASSLSLNTEAFF
cdr3_nt: TGTGCCAGCAGCCTGAGTCTGAACACTGAAGCTTTCTTT
j_call: TRBJ1-1
d_call: .
clone_size: .
v_call: TRBV5-4

cdr3_aa: CASKQGTGELFF
cdr3_nt: TGTGCCAGCAAACAGGGCACCGGGGAGCTGTTTTTT
j_call: TRBJ2-2
d_call: .
clone_size: once
v_call: TRBV2

cdr3_aa: CASSPPNEKLFF
cdr3_nt: TGTGCCAGCAGCCCCCCGAATGAAAAACTGTTTTTT
j_call: TRBJ1-4
d_call: .
clone_size: .
v_call: TRBV7-6

cdr3_aa: CSVLFYNEQFF
cdr3_nt: TGCAGCGTCCTCTTCTACAATGAGCAGTTCTTC
j_call: TRBJ2-1
d_call: .
clone_size: .
v_call: TRBV29-1

cdr3_aa: CATHRVPNEKLFF
cdr3_nt: TGTGCCACCCATCGAGTACCCAATGAAAAACTGTTTTTT
j_call: TRBJ1-4
d_call: .
clone_size: .
v_call: TRBV2

cdr3_aa: CASSLASGRASGTDTQYF
cdr3_nt: TGCGCCAGCAGCTTGGCTAGCGGGAGGGCCTCTGGCACAGATACGCAGTATTTT
j_call: TRBJ2-3
d_call: TRBD2
clone_size: .
v_call: TRBV5-1

cdr3_aa: CASSFGGGALDTQYF
cdr3_nt: TGTGCCAGCAGTTTCGGCGGGGGGGCTTTGGATACGCAGTATTTT
j_call: TRBJ2-3
d_call: TRBD2
clone_size: few
v_call: TRBV5-6

cdr3_aa: CASSLAGTGITEAFF
cdr3_nt: TGCGCCAGCAGCTTGGCGGGGACAGGGATCACTGAAGCTTTCTTT
j_call: TRBJ1-1
d_call: TRBD1
clone_size: few
v_call: TRBV5-1

cdr3_aa: CASSQGTPLNTEAFF
cdr3_nt: TGTGCCAGCAGCCAAGGCACTCCCTTGAACACTGAAGCTTTCTTT
j_call: TRBJ1-1
d_call: .
clone_size: .
v_call: TRBV14

cdr3_aa: CASSPGTGGLTNYGYTF
cdr3_nt: TGTGCCAGCAGCCCCGGGACAGGGGGCTTAACTAACTATGGCTACACCTTC
j_call: TRBJ1-2
d_call: TRBD1
clone_size: .
v_call: TRBV7-9

cdr3_aa: CASSSGLAGGRTDTQYF
cdr3_nt: TGTGCCAGCAGCTCCGGACTAGCGGGAGGAAGGACAGATACGCAGTATTTT
j_call: TRBJ2-3
d_call: TRBD2
clone_size: .
v_call: TRBV7-9

cdr3_aa: CASSLGTSGNPGETQYF
cdr3_nt: TGCGCCAGCAGCTTGGGGACTAGCGGGAACCCAGGGGAGACCCAGTACTTC
j_call: TRBJ2-5
d_call: TRBD2
clone_size: .
v_call: TRBV5-1

cdr3_aa: CASSTTTGKGEKLFF
cdr3_nt: TGTGCCAGTAGTACTACGACAGGGAAAGGAGAAAAACTGTTTTTT
j_call: TRBJ1-4
d_call: TRBD1
clone_size: .
v_call: TRBV19

cdr3_aa: CASSNPRGTGKQYF
cdr3_nt: TGCGCCAGCAGTAACCCAAGGGGGACAGGGAAGCAGTACTTC
j_call: TRBJ2-7
d_call: TRBD1
clone_size: few
v_call: TRBV5-1